This T cell receptor (beta chain) was found in a study of regulatory T cells in long-lasting Graves disease. This sample's time point: persistent/refractory GD, antithyroid drugs over 5 years with positive TRAb. The TCR library used RNA extracted from PBMCs. This clonotype was recorded a few times. Its antigen is undetermined. For TCR beta, libraries came from iRepertoire HTBI primers and Arm-PCR of CDR3 regions. Per the authors' pipeline: The study identified roughly 59 TRBV and some 15 TRBJ segments across samples. Each CDR3 protein gets one entry after TCRdb re-called the multiplex PCR reads with MiXCR. TCRdb, rather than the study authors, made the V and J calls. The data contain about 290,000 distinct CDR3 sequences, 20% to 25% of them singletons. Findings and caveats of the study: Newly diagnosed Graves' patients exceeded persistent ones in TCR diversity.

The receptor comes from a female donor with Graves disease. The sequenced sample was peripheral blood mononuclear cells (PBMCs), obtained when the disease was refractory, from a patient treated with antithyroid drugs.

CDR3 nucleotide sequence: TGTGCCATCTCAATGGGTCGAGGGGGCGCTGAAGCTTTCTTT. This sequence encodes CAISMGRGGAEAFF. The rearrangement links TRBV10-3 to TRBJ1-1; 7 bases are shared with TRBD1. Looked up from germline, CDR1 is ENHRY and CDR2 is SYGVKD. V was clipped by 8 bases and J by 6 bases; unmatched bases: 12. The CDR3 has 14 amino acids.